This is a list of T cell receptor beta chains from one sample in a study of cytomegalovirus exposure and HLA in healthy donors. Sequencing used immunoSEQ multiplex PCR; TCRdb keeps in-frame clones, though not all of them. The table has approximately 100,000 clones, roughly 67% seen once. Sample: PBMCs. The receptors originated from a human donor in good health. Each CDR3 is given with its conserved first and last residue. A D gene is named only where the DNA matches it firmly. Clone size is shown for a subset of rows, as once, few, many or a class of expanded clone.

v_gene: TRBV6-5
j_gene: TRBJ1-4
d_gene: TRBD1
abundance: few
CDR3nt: TGTGCCAGCAGTTACCAGGGGGCTACAACTAATGAAAAACTGTTTTTT
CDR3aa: CASSYQGATTNEKLFF

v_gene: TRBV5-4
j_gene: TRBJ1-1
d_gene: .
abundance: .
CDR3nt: TGTGCCAGCAGCCCCGGACAGTACACTGAAGCTTTCTTT
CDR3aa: CASSPGQYTEAFF

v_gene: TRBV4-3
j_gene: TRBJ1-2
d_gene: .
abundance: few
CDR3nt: TGCGCCAGCAGCACCCGGACAGAGGTTAACTATGGCTACACCTTC
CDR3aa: CASSTRTEVNYGYTF

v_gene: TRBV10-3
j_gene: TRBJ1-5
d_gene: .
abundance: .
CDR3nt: TGTGCCATCAGTTGGGACAAGAGCAATCAGCCCCAGCATTTT
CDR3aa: CAISWDKSNQPQHF

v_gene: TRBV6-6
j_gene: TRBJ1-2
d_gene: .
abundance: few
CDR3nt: TGTGCCAGCAAATTCGACAGTAACTATGGCTACACCTTC
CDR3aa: CASKFDSNYGYTF

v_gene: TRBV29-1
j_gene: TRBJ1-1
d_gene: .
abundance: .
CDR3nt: TGCAGCGTTGTACAAGGGGTGGCTGAAGCTTTCTTT
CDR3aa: CSVVQGVAEAFF

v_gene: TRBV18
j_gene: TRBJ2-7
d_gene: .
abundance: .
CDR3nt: TGTGCCAGCTCACCGAGTCTAGGGGAACTGGGGGAGCAGTACTTC
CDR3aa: CASSPSLGELGEQYF

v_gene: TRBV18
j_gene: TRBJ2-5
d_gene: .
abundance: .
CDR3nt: TGTGCCAGCTCACCACGTGTACTAGCCGACCAAGAGACCCAGTACTTC
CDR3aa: CASSPRVLADQETQYF

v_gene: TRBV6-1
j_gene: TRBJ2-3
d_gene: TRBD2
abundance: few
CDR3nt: TGTGCCAGCAGTGAACTCCCGGGGCGGGGGAGTGATACGCAGTATTTT
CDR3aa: CASSELPGRGSDTQYF

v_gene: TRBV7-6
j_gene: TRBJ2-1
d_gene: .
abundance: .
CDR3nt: TGTGCCAGCAGCCGTAGGGGTCAGGGGAGCAGGAATGAGCAGTTCTTC
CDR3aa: CASSRRGQGSRNEQFF

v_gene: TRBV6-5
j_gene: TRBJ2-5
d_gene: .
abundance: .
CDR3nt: TGTGCCAGCAGACTCCAAGAGACCCAGTACTTC
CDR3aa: CASRLQETQYF

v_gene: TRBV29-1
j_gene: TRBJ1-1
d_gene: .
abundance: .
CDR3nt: TGCAGGACATCGGGGGGTCTGACGAACACTGAAGCTTTCTTT
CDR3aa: CRTSGGLTNTEAFF

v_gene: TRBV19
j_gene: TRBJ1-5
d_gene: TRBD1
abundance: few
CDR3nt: TGTGCCAGTAGTACAACAGGGGGGTATAGCAATCAGCCCCAGCATTTT
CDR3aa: CASSTTGGYSNQPQHF

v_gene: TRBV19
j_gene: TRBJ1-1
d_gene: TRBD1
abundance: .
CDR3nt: TGTGCCAGTAGTACTCTTGCAGGGGGCACTGAAGCTTTCTTT
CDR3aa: CASSTLAGGTEAFF

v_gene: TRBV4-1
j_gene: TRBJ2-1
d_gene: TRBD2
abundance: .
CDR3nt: TGCGCCAGCAGCCAAGAAGGGACTAGCTACAATGAGCAGTTCTTC
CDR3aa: CASSQEGTSYNEQFF

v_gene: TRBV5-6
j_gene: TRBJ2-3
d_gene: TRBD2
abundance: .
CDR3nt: TGTGCCAGCAGCTTTCTTACGGGGGGGAAGGGCACAGATACGCAGTATTTT
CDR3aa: CASSFLTGGKGTDTQYF

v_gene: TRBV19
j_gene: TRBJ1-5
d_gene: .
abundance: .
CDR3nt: TGTGCCAGTACCCGAGAATTTGTTGGCAATCAGCCCCAGCATTTT
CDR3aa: CASTREFVGNQPQHF

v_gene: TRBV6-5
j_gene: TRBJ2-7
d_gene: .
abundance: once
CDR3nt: TGTGCCAGCATATCCGGCCCAACGGGCGAGCAGTACTTC
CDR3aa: CASISGPTGEQYF

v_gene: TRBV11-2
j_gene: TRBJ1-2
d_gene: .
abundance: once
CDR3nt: TGTGCCAGCAGCCCCCGGCTAGGTGACTATGGCTACACCTTC
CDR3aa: CASSPRLGDYGYTF

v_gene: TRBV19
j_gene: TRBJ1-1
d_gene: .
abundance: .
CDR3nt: TGTGCCAGTAGTGCAGGGTCCGCGGGATATTTGGTCACTGAAGCTTTCTTT
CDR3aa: CASSAGSAGYLVTEAFF

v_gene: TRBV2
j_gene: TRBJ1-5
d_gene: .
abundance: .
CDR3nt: TGTGCCAGCAGTGTAGGAGTGAGGTCCAATCAGCCCCAGCATTTT
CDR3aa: CASSVGVRSNQPQHF

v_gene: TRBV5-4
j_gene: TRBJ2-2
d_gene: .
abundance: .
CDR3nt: TGTGCCAGCAGATTGAATAGGCAGGCCGGGGAGCTGTTTTTT
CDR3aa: CASRLNRQAGELFF

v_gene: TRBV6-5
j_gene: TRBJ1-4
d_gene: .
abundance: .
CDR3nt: TGTGCCAGCAGGTCGAGCAGGGAAAATGAAAAACTGTTTTTT
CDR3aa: CASRSSRENEKLFF

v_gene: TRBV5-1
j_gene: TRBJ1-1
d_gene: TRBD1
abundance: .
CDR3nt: TGCGCCAGCAGCTTAGGGACAGGGGAAGCTGAAGCTTTCTTT
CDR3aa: CASSLGTGEAEAFF

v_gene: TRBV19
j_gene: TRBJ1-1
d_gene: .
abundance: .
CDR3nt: TGTGCCAGTATCGGGGACAAGAACACTGAAGCTTTCTTT
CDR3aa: CASIGDKNTEAFF

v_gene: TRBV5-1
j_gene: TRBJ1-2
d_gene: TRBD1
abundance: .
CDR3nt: TGCGCCAGCAGCGTCAGTACAGGGGGAACGAACGGCTACACCTTC
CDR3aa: CASSVSTGGTNGYTF

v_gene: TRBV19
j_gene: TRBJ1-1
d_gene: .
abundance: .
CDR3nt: TGTGCCAGTAGTTCTCGCAGATCCACTGAAGCTTTCTTT
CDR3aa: CASSSRRSTEAFF

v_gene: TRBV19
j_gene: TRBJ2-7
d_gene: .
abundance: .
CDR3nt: TGTGCCAGTAGTAAAGGCGGGGCTGGGTACGAGCAGTACTTC
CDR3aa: CASSKGGAGYEQYF

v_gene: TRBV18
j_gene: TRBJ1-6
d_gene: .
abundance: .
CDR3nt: TGTGCCAGCTCACCATCGAGTCCTTCCCGTTCACCCCTCCACTTT
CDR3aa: CASSPSSPSRSPLHF

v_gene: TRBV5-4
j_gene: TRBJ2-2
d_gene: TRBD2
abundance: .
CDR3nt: TGTGCCAGCAGCAAGGGACTAGCGGGGGGGCCTGTCACCGGGGAGCTGTTTTTT
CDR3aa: CASSKGLAGGPVTGELFF

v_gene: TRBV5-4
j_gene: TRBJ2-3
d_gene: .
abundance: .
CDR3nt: TGTGCCAGCAGCTTGACGAGGGTGGGGAGCACAGATACGCAGTATTTT
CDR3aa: CASSLTRVGSTDTQYF

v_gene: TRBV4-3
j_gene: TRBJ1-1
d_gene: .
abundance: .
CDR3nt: TGCGCCAGCAGCCAAGCCTATCGAGGGAACACTGAAGCTTTCTTT
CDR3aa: CASSQAYRGNTEAFF

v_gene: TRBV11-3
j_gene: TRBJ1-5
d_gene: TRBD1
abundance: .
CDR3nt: TGTGCCAGCAACCCCTCACGGGGGACAGTTTATAGCAATCAGCCCCAGCATTTT
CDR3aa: CASNPSRGTVYSNQPQHF

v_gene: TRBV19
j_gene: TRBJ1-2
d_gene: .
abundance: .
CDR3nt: TGTGCCAGTAGTATCGGGGTTTTAGGTGGCTACACCTTC
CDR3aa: CASSIGVLGGYTF

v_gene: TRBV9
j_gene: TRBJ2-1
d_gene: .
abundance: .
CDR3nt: TGTGCCAGCAGCGTAGCCCCCTGGGGGGTACCCAATGAGCAGTTCTTC
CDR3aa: CASSVAPWGVPNEQFF

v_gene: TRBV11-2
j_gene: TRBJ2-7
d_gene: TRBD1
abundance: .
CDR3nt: TGTGCCAGCAGCCCCCGGACAGGGTACTACGAGCAGTACTTC
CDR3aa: CASSPRTGYYEQYF

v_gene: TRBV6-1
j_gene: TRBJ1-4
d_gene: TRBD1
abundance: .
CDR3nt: TGTGCCAGCAGCCGACAGGGGGCTGGGGAAAAACTGTTTTTT
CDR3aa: CASSRQGAGEKLFF

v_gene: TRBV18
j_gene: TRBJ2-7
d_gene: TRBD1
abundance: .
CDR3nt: TGTGCCAGCTCAACCGGGACAGTCCGCTACGAGCAGTACTTC
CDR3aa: CASSTGTVRYEQYF

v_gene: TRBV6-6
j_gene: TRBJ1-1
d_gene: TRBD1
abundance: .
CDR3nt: TGTGCCAGCAGTTATCAGGGGGCAGCGAACACTGAAGCTTTCTTT
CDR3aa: CASSYQGAANTEAFF

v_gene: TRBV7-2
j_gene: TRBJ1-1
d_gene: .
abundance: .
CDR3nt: TGTGCCAGCAGCCCTCAGTCCGGAGCTGAAGCTTTCTTT
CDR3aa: CASSPQSGAEAFF

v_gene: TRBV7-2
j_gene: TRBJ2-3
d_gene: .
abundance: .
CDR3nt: TGTGCCAGCAGCTCAACTAGCCTGAGCACAGATACGCAGTATTTT
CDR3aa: CASSSTSLSTDTQYF

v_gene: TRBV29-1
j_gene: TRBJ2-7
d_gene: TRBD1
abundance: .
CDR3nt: TGCAGCGTTGCCTGGGACAGTTACGAGCAGTACTTC
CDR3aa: CSVAWDSYEQYF

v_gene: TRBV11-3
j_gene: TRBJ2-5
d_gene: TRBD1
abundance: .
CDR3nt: TGTGCCAGCAGCTCTCCCGTGGGGACAGGGCCGGGGACGTACCAAGAGACCCAGTACTTC
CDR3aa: CASSSPVGTGPGTYQETQYF

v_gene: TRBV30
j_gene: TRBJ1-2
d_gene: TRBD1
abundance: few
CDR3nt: TGTGCCTGGAGTGTACGAAGGGGGCTCTATGGCTACACCTTC
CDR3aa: CAWSVRRGLYGYTF

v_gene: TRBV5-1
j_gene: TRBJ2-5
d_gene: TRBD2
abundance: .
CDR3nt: TGCGCCAGCAGTCTCGGGGGGGCCGTAGTAGAGACCCAGTACTTC
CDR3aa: CASSLGGAVVETQYF

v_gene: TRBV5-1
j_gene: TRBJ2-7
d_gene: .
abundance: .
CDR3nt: TGCGCCAGCAGCTTGGGTGGCGGCGCCTCCTACGAGCAGTACTTC
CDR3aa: CASSLGGGASYEQYF

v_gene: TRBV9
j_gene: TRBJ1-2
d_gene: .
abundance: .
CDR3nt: TGTGCCAGCAGCGTAGACAGGAACTATGGCTACACCTTC
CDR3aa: CASSVDRNYGYTF

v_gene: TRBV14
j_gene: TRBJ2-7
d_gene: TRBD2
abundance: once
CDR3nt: TGTGCCAGCAGCCAAGGGCGGATAGCGGGTTACGAGCAGTACTTC
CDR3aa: CASSQGRIAGYEQYF

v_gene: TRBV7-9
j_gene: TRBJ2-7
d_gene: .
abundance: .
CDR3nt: TGTGCCAGCAGCTTAGCTGTGACTGGGGAGCAGTACTTC
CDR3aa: CASSLAVTGEQYF

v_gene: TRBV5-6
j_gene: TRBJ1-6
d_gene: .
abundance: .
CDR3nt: TGTGCCAGCAGCTACTATCTCCGGGGAGTAACCTATAATTCACCCCTCCACTTT
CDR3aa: CASSYYLRGVTYNSPLHF

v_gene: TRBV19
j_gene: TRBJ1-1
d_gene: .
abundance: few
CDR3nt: TGTGCCAGTAGTATGCAACGGGGCACTGAAGCTTTCTTT
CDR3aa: CASSMQRGTEAFF

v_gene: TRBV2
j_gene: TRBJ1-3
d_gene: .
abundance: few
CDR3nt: TGTGCCAGCAGTGAAAGACAGCTTACTGGAAACACCATATATTTT
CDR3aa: CASSERQLTGNTIYF